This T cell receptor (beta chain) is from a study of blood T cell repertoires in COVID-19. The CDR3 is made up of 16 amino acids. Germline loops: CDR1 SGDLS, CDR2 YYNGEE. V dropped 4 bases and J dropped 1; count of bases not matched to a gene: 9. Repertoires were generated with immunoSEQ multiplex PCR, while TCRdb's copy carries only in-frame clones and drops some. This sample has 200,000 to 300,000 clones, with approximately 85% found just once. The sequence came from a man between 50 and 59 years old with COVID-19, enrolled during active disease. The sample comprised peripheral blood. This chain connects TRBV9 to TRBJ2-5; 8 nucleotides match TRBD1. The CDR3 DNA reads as TGTGCCAGCAGCCCGAGACAGGGGAGCCTCCAAGAGACCCAGTACTTC. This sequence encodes CASSPRQGSLQETQYF.